What follows are 2 T cell receptor beta chains derived from one specimen sequenced in a study of identical twins. TCRdb reprocessed the 5' RACE reads via MiXCR and lists one record per CDR3 protein. The sample records 1.5 million to 2 million distinct CDR3 sequences, about 32% being singletons. Source material: cord blood. Every receptor here comes from a newborn girl in good health.

The chain joins TRBV2 to TRBJ1-4; no firm D call. Germline loops: CDR1 SNHLY, CDR2 FYNNEI. The CDR3 is 11 residues long. Trimming left V 6 bases short and J 11 bases short, with 10 bases between. In DNA form, the CDR3 reads TGTGCCAGCAGAGCCAGCGATAAACTGTTTTTT. It specifies CASRASDKLFF.

The J gene is TRBJ2-3, the V gene TRBV11-2, with TRBD2 identical over 10 bases. Germline V gives CDR1 SGHAT, CDR2 FQNNGV. This CDR3 has 15 amino acids. V lost 2 bases, J lost 4 bases, and 3 bases stayed unmatched. The CDR3 loop is CASSLSGRAADTQYF. In DNA, the CDR3 is TGTGCCAGCAGCTTAAGCGGGAGGGCAGCAGATACGCAGTATTTT.